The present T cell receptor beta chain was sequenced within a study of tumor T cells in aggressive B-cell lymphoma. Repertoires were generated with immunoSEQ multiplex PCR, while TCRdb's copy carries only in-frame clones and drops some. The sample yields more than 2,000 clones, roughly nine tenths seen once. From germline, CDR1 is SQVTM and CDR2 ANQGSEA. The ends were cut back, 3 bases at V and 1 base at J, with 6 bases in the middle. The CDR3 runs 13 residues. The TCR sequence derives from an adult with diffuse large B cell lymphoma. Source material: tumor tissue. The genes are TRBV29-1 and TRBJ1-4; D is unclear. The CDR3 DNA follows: TGCAGCGTTGAGTACGGAACTAATGAAAAACTGTTTTTT. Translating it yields CSVEYGTNEKLFF.